This TCR beta chain was captured by sequencing in a study of Ad26.COV2.S vaccination and SARS-CoV-2 variants. The ends lost 4 bases at V and 4 bases at J; junction bases unmatched: 11. This CDR3 contains 16 residues. Germline lookup yields CDR1 LGHDT and CDR2 YNNKEL (reference sequence). General study points: Researchers cautioned that TCR breadth and depth analyses may have underestimated total T cell responses.

Treatment given: about 20 received Ad26.COV2.S at low or high dose, single or two shots; five or six received placebo; per-sample allocation not given. The study sampled participants on day 63 after the first vaccine or placebo injection. The table lists this clone with a count of one. Its target is unknown. The protocol was immunoSEQ multiplex PCR, while the TCRdb copy is restricted to in-frame clones and leaves out a portion. The table has some 250,000 clones, over 75% seen once. The chain employs TRBV3-1 (or the pseudogene TRBV3-2) and TRBJ2-5; 8 nucleotides match TRBD1. The specimen comprised peripheral blood, sampled in a trial of Ad26.COV2.S vaccine versus placebo. The receptor's source is a person aged 18-65 years who received the Ad26.COV2.S COVID-19 vaccine or a placebo. The CDR3 DNA follows: TGTGCCAGCAGCCTCAGACAGGGGTTAGGTGCAGAGACCCAGTACTTC. Protein: CASSLRQGLGAETQYF.